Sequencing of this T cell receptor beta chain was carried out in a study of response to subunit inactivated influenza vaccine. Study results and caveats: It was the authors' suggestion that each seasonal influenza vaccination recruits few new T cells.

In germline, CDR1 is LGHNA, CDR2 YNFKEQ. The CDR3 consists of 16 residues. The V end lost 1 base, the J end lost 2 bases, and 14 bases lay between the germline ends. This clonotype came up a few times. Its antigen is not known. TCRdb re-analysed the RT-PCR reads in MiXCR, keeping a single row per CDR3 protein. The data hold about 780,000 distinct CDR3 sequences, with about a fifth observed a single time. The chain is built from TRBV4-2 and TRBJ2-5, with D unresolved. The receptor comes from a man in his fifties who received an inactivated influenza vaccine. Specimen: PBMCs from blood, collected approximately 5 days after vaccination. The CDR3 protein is CASSQVDGQRQETQYF. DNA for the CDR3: TGTGCCAGCAGCCAAGTTGACGGCCAAAGACAAGAGACCCAGTACTTC.